Below are 27 T cell receptor beta chains sequenced from a single sample in a study of shared T cell receptors in the human thymus. Measured with immunoSEQ multiplex PCR; TCRdb has only the in-frame clones, and not every one. The sample lists 700,000 to 750,000 clones; approximately 85% were seen once. The sample was also reused in another study, on human thymus T cells.

Sequences were obtained from thymocytes. Receptors were obtained from a girl younger than two with a congenital heart defect.

The table lists this clone with a count of one. V gene TRBV5-8 combines with J gene TRBJ1-1; no clear D gene. The V gene lost 7 bases and the J gene lost 0 bases, with 19 bases spanning the gap. CDR3 size: 16 residues. Germline values: CDR1 SGHTS, CDR2 YDEGEE. The CDR3 DNA is TGTGCCAGCCCCACCCGTTGGGAGCAAATGAACACTGAAGCTTTCTTT. It specifies CASPTRWEQMNTEAFF. The entire variable domain, with the rest obtained from reference TRBV5-8 and TRBJ1-1, is as follows: EAGVTQSPTHLIKTRGQQATLRCSPISGHTSVYWYQQALGLGLQFLLWYDEGEERNRGNFPPRFSGRQFPNYSSELNVNALELEDSALYLCASPTRWEQMNTEAFFGQGTRLTVV.

The V and J genes are TRBV5-1 and TRBJ1-1, with 9 nucleotides matching TRBD1. Germline V gene data show CDR1 as SGHRS and CDR2 as YFSETQ. J lost 1 base, V lost 0 bases, and 10 bases had no gene match. The CDR3 consists of 18 residues. The CDR3 bases are TGCGCCAGCAGCTTGGCCGGGGACAGGGCGTCTAAGAACACTGAAGCTTTCTTT. Encoded protein: CASSLAGDRASKNTEAFF.

The rearrangement links TRBV29-1 to TRBJ1-2, with D perhaps TRBD1 (5 bases). Trimming cost V 3 bases and J 0 bases, with 14 bases left between them. This CDR3 spans 15 amino acids. Looked up from germline, CDR1 is SQVTM and CDR2 is ANQGSEA. The CDR3 DNA sequence: TGCAGCGTTGACAGGGTGGCAATTGCTAACTATGGCTACACCTTC. Its translation is CSVDRVAIANYGYTF.

This clone was seen a single time. J is TRBJ2-7 and V is TRBV28, with TRBD1 matching over 10 bases. The CDR3 has 15 residues. Germline lookup yields CDR1 MDHEN and CDR2 SYDVKM. Losses at the gene ends were 5 bases for V and 4 bases for J; bases not matched to a gene: 8. The CDR3 coding sequence is TGTGCCAGCAGTCCCACCGGGACAGGGGAGTACGAGCAGTACTTC. Translated, it gives CASSPTGTGEYEQYF.

The J gene is TRBJ2-7, the V gene TRBV5-4, with D possibly matching TRBD1 (6 bases). CDR1 and CDR2 (germline): SGHNT, YYREEE (reference sequence). Trimming shortened V by 3 bases and J by 6 bases, and 10 bases separated the two germline ends. CDR3 length equals 12 residues. The CDR3 DNA is TGTGCCAGCAGCTACGGGACATTCGAGCAGTACTTC. Its translation is CASSYGTFEQYF.

This chain uses TRBV27 with TRBJ2-5; no clear D. Trimming took off 2 bases at V and 7 bases at J, with 23 bases between the two ends. Germline loops: CDR1 MNHEY, CDR2 SMNVEV (reference sequence). This CDR3 has 17 residues. The CDR3 sequence: CASSLGPPGIWSGTQYF. In nucleotides, the CDR3 is TGTGCCAGCAGTTTAGGGCCCCCAGGAATCTGGTCAGGGACCCAGTACTTC.

This clone was detected a few times. The chain has TRBV7-8 and TRBJ2-3, with D possibly being TRBD2 (6 bases). Germline loops: CDR1 SGHVS, CDR2 FQNEAQ. The CDR3 is 16 amino acids. V lost 5 bases and J lost 4, with 19 bases in between. The CDR3 bases are TGTGCCAGCAGCCCGCAGACTAGTTTCTCTCCAGATACGCAGTATTTT. Its translation: CASSPQTSFSPDTQYF.

This chain joins TRBV5-1 and TRBJ2-7, with D maybe TRBD2 (6 bases). V lost 1 base, J lost 0 bases, and 11 bases lay in between. The length of the CDR3 is 15 residues. Per the germline V gene, CDR1 is SGHRS and CDR2 is YFSETQ. The CDR3 DNA is TGCGCCAGCAGCTTGTCGCTCGGGAGCTCCTACGAGCAGTACTTC. It encodes CASSLSLGSSYEQYF.

The sample holds one count of this clone. The gene calls are TRBV28 and TRBJ1-6; no firm D call. Germline loops: CDR1 MDHEN, CDR2 SYDVKM. The V and J ends lost 3 bases and 8 bases respectively, with 20 bases between them. CDR3 size: 17 residues. This chain's CDR3 is CASSLTQTAANYSPLHF. In nucleotides, the CDR3 is TGTGCCAGCAGTTTGACACAGACGGCCGCAAATTATTCACCCCTCCACTTT.

This clone was counted a few times. The chain is built from TRBV5-4 and TRBJ2-7; D gene ambiguous. Between the trimmed V and J ends, which lost 1 base and 0 bases, there was a span of 14 bases. Germline V gives CDR1 SGHNT, CDR2 YYREEE (reference sequence). CDR3 length: 16 amino acids. The CDR3 coding sequence is TGTGCCAGCAGCTTGCCTTCTACCTCCTTCTCCTACGAGCAGTACTTC. Translating gives CASSLPSTSFSYEQYF.

CDR3: CASSTTGGDEAFF. The CDR3 DNA reads as TGTGCCAGTAGTACAACAGGGGGAGATGAAGCTTTCTTT. J is TRBJ1-1 and V is TRBV19; TRBD1 agrees at 8 bases. Germline CDR1 LNHDA, CDR2 SQIVND (reference sequence). J lost 7 bases, V lost 4 bases, and 5 bases had no gene match. CDR3 size: 13 residues.

The chain uses TRBV9 and TRBJ1-2, with a possible D match to TRBD1 (5 bases). Trimming pared 5 bases from V and 8 bases from J, leaving 22 bases between. The germline V gene encodes CDR1 SGDLS and CDR2 YYNGEE. CDR3 length: 15 residues. The CDR3 loop reads CASRKRDSTPSGYTF. In nucleotides, the CDR3 is TGTGCCAGCAGGAAGCGGGACTCCACTCCGAGCGGCTACACCTTC.

The V gene is TRBV5-6, the J gene TRBJ2-1; 7 bases map to TRBD2. The V gene's germline CDR1 is SGHDT and CDR2 YYEEEE. This CDR3 has 17 residues. V shed 3 bases, J shed 0 bases, and the junction held 9 bases outside the gene matches. CDR3 nucleotides: TGTGCCAGCAGCTCCCGACTAGCACCGGGCTCCTACAATGAGCAGTTCTTC. Protein: CASSSRLAPGSYNEQFF.

The rearrangement links TRBV2 to TRBJ1-2, with D tentatively TRBD1 (5 bases). Germline assignment: CDR1 SNHLY and CDR2 FYNNEI. The CDR3 consists of 15 residues. Trimming left V 4 bases short and J 2 bases short, with 14 bases between. CDR3 bases: TGTGCCAGCAGTGTTGCCGGTCGGGGGAACTATGGCTACACCTTC. This gives the protein CASSVAGRGNYGYTF.

This chain joins TRBV4-3 and TRBJ2-5; 7 bases are a match to TRBD2. Trimming took 0 bases from V and 3 from J; bases not matched to a gene: 7. This CDR3 has 16 amino acids. Germline V gives CDR1 LGHNA, CDR2 YSLEER. CDR3: CASSQDLRGNEETQYF. The CDR3 nucleotides read TGCGCCAGCAGCCAAGATTTGCGGGGGAACGAAGAGACCCAGTACTTC.

The rearrangement links TRBV5-1 to TRBJ1-1, with D uncertain. V was cut by 3 bases and J by 1 base, with 13 bases left in between. This CDR3 is built from 15 residues. Germline values: CDR1 SGHRS, CDR2 YFSETQ. CDR3 amino acids: CASSWSGNKNTEAFF. The CDR3 bases are TGCGCCAGCAGCTGGAGTGGCAACAAGAACACTGAAGCTTTCTTT.

This clone has only one observation. V gene TRBV7-9 combines with J gene TRBJ2-3; TRBD1 is a possible D gene (8 bases). Germline V gene lookup returns CDR1 SEHNR and CDR2 FQNEAQ (reference sequence). This CDR3 contains 18 residues. Trimming took 1 base from V and 4 from J, leaving 21 bases between them. As DNA, the CDR3 is TGTGCCAGCAGCTTAGTGGGGGGAGGGACAGGCGATGCAGATACGCAGTATTTT. This codes for CASSLVGGGTGDADTQYF.

The rearrangement uses TRBV20-1 and TRBJ2-7, with TRBD2 as a possible D gene (5 bases). Germline values: CDR1 DFQATT, CDR2 SNEGSKA (reference sequence). The V end was cut by 5 bases, the J end by 7 bases, with 12 bases between. The length of the CDR3 is 11 residues. The CDR3 protein is CSAGGMREQYF. DNA of the CDR3: TGCAGTGCTGGAGGTATGCGGGAGCAGTACTTC.

V gene TRBV12-5 combines with J gene TRBJ1-1; perhaps TRBD1 as D (6 bases). The germline CDR1 and CDR2 sequences are LGHNT and FRNRAP. Between the trimmed V and J ends, which lost 4 bases and 1 base, there was a span of 10 bases. CDR3 length: 14 residues. The CDR3, as DNA: TGTGCTAGTGGTTACGGACAGACGAACACTGAAGCTTTCTTT. Translated, it gives CASGYGQTNTEAFF.

The J gene is TRBJ2-7, the V gene TRBV14, with TRBD1 identical over 7 bases. CDR1 and CDR2 from the germline V gene are SGHDN and FVKESK. CDR3 length: 16 residues. V was clipped by 4 bases and J by 2 bases; unmatched bases: 11. CDR3 region: CASSRNRDSSPYEQYF. The CDR3 nucleotides are TGTGCCAGCAGCCGAAACCGGGACAGTTCTCCCTACGAGCAGTACTTC. Combining the CDR3 with reference TRBV14 and TRBJ2-7 gives the whole variable domain EAGVTQFPSHSVIEKGQTVTLRCDPISGHDNLYWYRRVMGKEIKFLLHFVKESKQDESGMPNNRFLAERTGGTYSTLKVQPAELEDSGVYFCASSRNRDSSPYEQYFGPGTRLTVT.

The chain combines TRBV5-6 with TRBJ2-3, with D unresolved. CDR1 and CDR2 from the germline V gene are SGHDT and YYEEEE. The CDR3 length is 12 residues. The V end lost 0 bases, the J end lost 6 bases, and 5 bases lay between the germline ends. CDR3 DNA sequence: TGTGCCAGCAGCTTGGTTCCGGATACGCAGTATTTT. This encodes CASSLVPDTQYF.

The chain employs TRBV2 and TRBJ1-3; D not resolved. This CDR3 is built from 11 residues. Trimming pared 6 bases from V and 4 bases from J, leaving 4 bases between. Per germline, CDR1 SNHLY and CDR2 FYNNEI. As DNA, the CDR3 is TGTGCCAGCAGCACAGGAAACACCATATATTTT. As protein: CASSTGNTIYF.

With respect to this clone: The junction differs from germline at one of its ends, possibly a read error. The rearrangement links TRBV7-4 to TRBJ1-2; D is possibly TRBD1 (5 bases). In germline, CDR1 is SGHVT, CDR2 SQSDAQ. The CDR3 is 14 residues long. The CDR3 DNA reads as TGTGCCAGCAGCTTGACAGATACCTACTACGGCTACACCTTC. This gives the protein CASSLTDTYYGYTF.

This sequence joins TRBV4-1 and TRBJ2-2; 7 nucleotides line up with TRBD2. CDR3 size: 17 residues. Germline V lookup: CDR1 MGHRA, CDR2 YSYEKL. V trimming: 0 bases; J trimming: 5 bases; junction bases outside the gene matches: 9. Here the CDR3 DNA reads TGCGCCAGCAGCCAAGAGGGGCAGACAGCGGGGACCGGGGAGCTGTTTTTT. Translating it yields CASSQEGQTAGTGELFF.

The rearrangement joins TRBV5-4 to TRBJ2-1; a weak D match, TRBD1 (5 bases). This CDR3 has 15 amino acids. V was shortened by 1 base and J by 4 bases, with 12 bases between the two germline ends. The V gene's germline CDR1 is SGHNT and CDR2 YYREEE (reference sequence). The CDR3 reads CASSLLGLAYNEQFF. Written as DNA, the CDR3 is TGTGCCAGCAGCTTGCTGGGGCTGGCTTACAATGAGCAGTTCTTC.

In its sample, this clone was seen once. The chain links TRBV14 to TRBJ2-5, with a weak D call TRBD2 (7 bases). The CDR3 length is 16 residues. Germline V lookup: CDR1 SGHDN, CDR2 FVKESK. The ends were cut back, 1 base at V and 2 bases at J, with 14 bases in the middle. For the CDR3, the DNA is TGTGCCAGCAGCCAAGGGGCCAGGGGAGGGCAAGAGACCCAGTACTTC. This sequence encodes CASSQGARGGQETQYF.

The DNA for the CDR3 is TGTGCCAGCAGCGGACACAAGGACGGCCAAGAGACCCAGTACTTC. It translates to CASSGHKDGQETQYF. The chain couples TRBV7-9 to TRBJ2-5; D perhaps matches TRBD1 (5 bases). Germline CDR1 SEHNR, CDR2 FQNEAQ (reference sequence). The length of the CDR3 is 15 residues. V lost 5 bases and J lost 1, with 14 bases in between.